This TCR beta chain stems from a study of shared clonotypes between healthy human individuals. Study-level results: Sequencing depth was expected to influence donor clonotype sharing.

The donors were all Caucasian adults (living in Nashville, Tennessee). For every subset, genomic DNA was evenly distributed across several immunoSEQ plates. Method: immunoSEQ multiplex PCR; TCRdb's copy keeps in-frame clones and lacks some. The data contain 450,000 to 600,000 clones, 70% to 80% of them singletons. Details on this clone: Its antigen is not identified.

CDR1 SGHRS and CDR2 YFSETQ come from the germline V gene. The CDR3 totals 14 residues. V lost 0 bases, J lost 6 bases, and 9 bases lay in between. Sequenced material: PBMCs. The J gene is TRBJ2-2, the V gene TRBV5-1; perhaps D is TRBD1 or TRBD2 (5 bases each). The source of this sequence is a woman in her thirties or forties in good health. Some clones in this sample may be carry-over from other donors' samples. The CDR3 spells CASSLEPGPGELFF. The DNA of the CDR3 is TGCGCCAGCAGCTTGGAGCCGGGGCCCGGGGAGCTGTTTTTT. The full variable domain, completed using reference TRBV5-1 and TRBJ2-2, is KAGVTQTPRYLIKTRGQQVTLSCSPISGHRSVSWYQQTPGQGLQFLFEYFSETQRNKGNFPGRFSGRQFSNSRSEMNVSTLELGDSALYLCASSLEPGPGELFFGEGSRLTVL.